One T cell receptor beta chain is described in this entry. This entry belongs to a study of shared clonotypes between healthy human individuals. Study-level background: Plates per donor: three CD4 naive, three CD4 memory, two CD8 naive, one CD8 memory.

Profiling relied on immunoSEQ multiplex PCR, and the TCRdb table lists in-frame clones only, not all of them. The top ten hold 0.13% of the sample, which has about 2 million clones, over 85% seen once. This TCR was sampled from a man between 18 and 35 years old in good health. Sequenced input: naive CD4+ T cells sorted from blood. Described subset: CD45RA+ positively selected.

This CDR3 is CAISGGTSGGDEQFF. The CDR3 nucleotides read TGTGCCATCAGTGGTGGGACTAGCGGGGGCGATGAGCAGTTCTTC. The chain couples TRBV10-3 to TRBJ2-1, with 14 bases lining up with TRBD2. From germline, CDR1 is ENHRY and CDR2 SYGVKD. The junction had 4 bases not matched to a gene; V was cut back by 4 bases and J by 8 bases. The CDR3 is 15 amino acids.